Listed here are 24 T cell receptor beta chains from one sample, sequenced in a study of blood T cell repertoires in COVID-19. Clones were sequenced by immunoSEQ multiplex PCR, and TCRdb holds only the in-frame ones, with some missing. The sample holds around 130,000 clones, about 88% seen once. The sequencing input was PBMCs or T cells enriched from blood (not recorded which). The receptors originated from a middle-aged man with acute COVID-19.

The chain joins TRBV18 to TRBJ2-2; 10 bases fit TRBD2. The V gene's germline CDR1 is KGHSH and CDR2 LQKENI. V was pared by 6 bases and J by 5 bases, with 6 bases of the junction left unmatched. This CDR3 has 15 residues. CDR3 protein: CASSQAGGRTGELFF. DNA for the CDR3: TGTGCCAGCTCCCAAGCGGGAGGGCGGACCGGGGAGCTGTTTTTT.

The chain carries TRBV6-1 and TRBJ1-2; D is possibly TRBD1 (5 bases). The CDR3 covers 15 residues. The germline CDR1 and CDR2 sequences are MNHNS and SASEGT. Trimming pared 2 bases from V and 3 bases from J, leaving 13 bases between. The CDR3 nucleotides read TGTGCCAGCAGTGAAAGCCAGGGTTTCGACTATGGCTACACCTTC. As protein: CASSESQGFDYGYTF.

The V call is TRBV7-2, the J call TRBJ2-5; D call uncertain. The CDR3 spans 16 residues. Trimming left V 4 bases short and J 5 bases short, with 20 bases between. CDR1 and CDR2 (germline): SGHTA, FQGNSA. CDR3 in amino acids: CASSSTLGPPGETQYF. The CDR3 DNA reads TGTGCCAGCAGCTCGACTTTGGGTCCACCCGGGGAGACCCAGTACTTC.

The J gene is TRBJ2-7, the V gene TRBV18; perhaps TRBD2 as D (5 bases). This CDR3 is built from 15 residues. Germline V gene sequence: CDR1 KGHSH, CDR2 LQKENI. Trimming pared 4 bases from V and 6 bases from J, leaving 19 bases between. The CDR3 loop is CASSLLKTSGTEQYF. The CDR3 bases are TGTGCCAGCTCACTGCTAAAGACCAGCGGCACCGAGCAGTACTTC.

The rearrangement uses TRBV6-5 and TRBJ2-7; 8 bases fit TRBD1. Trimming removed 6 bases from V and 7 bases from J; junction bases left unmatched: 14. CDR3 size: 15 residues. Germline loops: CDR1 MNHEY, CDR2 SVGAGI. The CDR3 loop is CASSLRRTGSGEQYF. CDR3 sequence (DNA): TGTGCCAGCAGCCTAAGACGGACAGGGTCGGGAGAGCAGTACTTC.

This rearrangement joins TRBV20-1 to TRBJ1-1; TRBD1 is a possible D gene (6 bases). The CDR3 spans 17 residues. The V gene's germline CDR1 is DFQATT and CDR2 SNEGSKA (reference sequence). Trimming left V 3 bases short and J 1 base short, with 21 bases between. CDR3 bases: TGCAGTGCTAGTGGCCCCGGACAGATCAGACCGAACACTGAAGCTTTCTTT. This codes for CSASGPGQIRPNTEAFF.

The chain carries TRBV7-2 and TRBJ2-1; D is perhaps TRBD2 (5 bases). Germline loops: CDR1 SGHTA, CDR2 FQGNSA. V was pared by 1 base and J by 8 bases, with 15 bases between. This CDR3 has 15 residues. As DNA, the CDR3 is TGTGCCAGCAGCTTAGGTGGTGGGGAGTGGGATGAGCAGTTCTTC. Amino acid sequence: CASSLGGGEWDEQFF.

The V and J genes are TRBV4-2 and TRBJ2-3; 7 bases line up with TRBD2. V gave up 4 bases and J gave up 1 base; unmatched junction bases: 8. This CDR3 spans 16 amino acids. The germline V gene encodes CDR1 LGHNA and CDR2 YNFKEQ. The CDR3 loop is CASSRAGTKGTDTQYF. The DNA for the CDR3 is TGTGCCAGCAGCCGCGCCGGGACTAAAGGCACAGATACGCAGTATTTT.

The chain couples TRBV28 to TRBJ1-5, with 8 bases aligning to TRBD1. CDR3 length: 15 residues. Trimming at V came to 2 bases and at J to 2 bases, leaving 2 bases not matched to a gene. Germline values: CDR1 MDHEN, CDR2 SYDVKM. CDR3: CASSLPTGGNQPQHF. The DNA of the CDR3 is TGTGCCAGCAGTTTACCGACAGGGGGCAATCAGCCCCAGCATTTT.

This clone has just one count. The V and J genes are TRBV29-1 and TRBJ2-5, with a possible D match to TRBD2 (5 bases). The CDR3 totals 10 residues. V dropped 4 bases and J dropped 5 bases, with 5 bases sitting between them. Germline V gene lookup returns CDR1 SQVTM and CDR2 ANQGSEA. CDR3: CSVGRETQYF. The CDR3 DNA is TGCAGCGTTGGGAGGGAGACCCAGTACTTC.

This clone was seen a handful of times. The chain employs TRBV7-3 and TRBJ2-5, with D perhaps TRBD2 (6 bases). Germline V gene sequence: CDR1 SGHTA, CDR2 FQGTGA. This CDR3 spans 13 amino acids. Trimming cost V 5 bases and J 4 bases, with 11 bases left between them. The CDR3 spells CASSPAGRETQYF. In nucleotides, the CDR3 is TGTGCCAGCAGCCCCGCCGGGAGAGAGACCCAGTACTTC.

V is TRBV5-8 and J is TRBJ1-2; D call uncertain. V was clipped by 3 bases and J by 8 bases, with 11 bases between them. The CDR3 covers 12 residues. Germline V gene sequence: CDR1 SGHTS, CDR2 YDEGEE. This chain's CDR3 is CASSSRHGGYTF. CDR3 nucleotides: TGTGCCAGCAGCTCCCGTCACGGGGGCTACACCTTC. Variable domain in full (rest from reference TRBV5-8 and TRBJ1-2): EAGVTQSPTHLIKTRGQQATLRCSPISGHTSVYWYQQALGLGLQFLLWYDEGEERNRGNFPPRFSGRQFPNYSSELNVNALELEDSALYLCASSSRHGGYTFGSGTRLTVV.

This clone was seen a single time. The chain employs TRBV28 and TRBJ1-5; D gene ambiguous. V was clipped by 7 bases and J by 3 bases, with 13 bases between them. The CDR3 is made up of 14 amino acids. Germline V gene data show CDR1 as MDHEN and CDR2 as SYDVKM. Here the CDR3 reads CASTKGGFNQPQHF. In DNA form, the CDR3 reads TGTGCCAGCACCAAAGGAGGGTTCAATCAGCCCCAGCATTTT.

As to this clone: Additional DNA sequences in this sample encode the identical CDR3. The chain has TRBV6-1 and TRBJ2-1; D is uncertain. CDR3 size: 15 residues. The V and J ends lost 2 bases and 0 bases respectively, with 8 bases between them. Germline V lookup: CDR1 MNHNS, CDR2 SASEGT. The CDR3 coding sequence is TGTGCCAGCAGTGAACTCCCGAGCTCCTACAATGAGCAGTTCTTC. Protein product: CASSELPSSYNEQFF.

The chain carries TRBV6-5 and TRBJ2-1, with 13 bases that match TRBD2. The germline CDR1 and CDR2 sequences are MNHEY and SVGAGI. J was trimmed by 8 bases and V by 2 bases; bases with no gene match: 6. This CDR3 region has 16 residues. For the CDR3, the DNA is TGTGCCAGCAGTTACGCCGGGACTAGCGGGAAGGATGAGCAGTTCTTC. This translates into CASSYAGTSGKDEQFF.

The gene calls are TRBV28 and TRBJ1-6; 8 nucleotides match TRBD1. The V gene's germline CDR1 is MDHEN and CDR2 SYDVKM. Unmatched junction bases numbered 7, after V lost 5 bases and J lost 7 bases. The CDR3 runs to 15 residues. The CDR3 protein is CASSTPQGANSPLHF. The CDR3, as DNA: TGTGCCAGCAGTACCCCGCAGGGGGCAAATTCACCCCTCCACTTT.

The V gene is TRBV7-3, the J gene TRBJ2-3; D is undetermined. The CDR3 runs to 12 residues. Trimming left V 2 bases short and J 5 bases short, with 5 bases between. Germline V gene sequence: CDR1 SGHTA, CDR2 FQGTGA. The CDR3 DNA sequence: TGTGCCAGCAGCTTAGGGCTAGATACGCAGTATTTT. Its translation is CASSLGLDTQYF.

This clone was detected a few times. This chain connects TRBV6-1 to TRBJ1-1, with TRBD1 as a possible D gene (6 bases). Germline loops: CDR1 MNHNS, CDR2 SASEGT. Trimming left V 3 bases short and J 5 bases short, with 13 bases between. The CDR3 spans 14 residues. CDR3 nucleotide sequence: TGTGCCAGCAGTGAGGTACAGGGAGGGACTGAAGCTTTCTTT. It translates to CASSEVQGGTEAFF.

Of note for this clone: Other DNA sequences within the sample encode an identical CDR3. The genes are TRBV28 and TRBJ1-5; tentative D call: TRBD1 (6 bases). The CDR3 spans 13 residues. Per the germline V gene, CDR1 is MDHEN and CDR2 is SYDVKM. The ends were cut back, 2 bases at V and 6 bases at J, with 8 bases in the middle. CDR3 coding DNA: TGTGCCAGCAGTTTACAGGGGTCTCAGCCCCAGCATTTT. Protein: CASSLQGSQPQHF.

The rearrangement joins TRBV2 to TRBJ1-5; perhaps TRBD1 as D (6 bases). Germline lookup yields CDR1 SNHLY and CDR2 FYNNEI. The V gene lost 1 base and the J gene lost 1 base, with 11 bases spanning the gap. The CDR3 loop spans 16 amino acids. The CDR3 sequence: CASSEGTGKSNQPQHF. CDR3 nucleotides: TGTGCCAGCAGTGAAGGTACAGGGAAGAGCAATCAGCCCCAGCATTTT.

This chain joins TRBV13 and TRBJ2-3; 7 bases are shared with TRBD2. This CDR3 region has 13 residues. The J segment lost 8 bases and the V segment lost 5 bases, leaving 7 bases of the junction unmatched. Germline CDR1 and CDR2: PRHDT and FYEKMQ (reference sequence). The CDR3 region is CASSVRASGTQYF. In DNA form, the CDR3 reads TGTGCCAGCAGCGTCCGAGCTAGCGGTACGCAGTATTTT. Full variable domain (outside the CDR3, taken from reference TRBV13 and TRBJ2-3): AAGVIQSPRHLIKEKRETATLKCYPIPRHDTVYWYQQGPGQDPQFLISFYEKMQSDKGSIPDRFSAQQFSDYHSELNMSSLELGDSALYFCASSVRASGTQYFGPGTRLTVL.

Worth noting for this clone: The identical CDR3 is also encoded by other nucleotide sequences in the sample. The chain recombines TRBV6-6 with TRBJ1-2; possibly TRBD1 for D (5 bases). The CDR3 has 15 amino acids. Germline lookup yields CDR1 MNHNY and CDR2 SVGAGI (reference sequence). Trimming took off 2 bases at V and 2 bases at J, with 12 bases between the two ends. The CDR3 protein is CASSYGDRGNYGYTF. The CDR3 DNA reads TGTGCCAGCAGTTACGGGGATAGGGGCAACTATGGCTACACCTTC.

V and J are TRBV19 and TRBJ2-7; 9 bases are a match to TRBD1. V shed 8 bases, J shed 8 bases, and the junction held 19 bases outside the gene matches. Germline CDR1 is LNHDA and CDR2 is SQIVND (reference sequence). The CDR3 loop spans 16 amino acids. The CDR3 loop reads CASRKPRDREVRKQYF. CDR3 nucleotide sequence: TGTGCCAGTCGTAAGCCCCGGGACAGGGAGGTTCGGAAGCAGTACTTC.

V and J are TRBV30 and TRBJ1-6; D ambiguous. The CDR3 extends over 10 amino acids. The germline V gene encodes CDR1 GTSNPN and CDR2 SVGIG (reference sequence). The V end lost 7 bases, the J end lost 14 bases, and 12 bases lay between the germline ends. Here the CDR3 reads CAYYLETLHF. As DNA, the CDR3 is TGTGCCTACTACCTGGAGACCCTCCACTTT.